These 3 T cell receptor beta chains were all obtained from the same sample, sequenced in a study of T cell responses to AZD1222 COVID-19 vaccine. Method: immunoSEQ multiplex PCR; TCRdb's copy keeps in-frame clones and lacks some. The table has roughly 100,000 clones, over 75% seen once. The input for sequencing was peripheral blood, taken on day 0 of AZD1222 vaccination. The receptors come from an adult in good health.

The rearrangement links TRBV5-1 to TRBJ1-2; D uncertain. The CDR3 sequence is 14 residues long. Germline V gene lookup returns CDR1 SGHRS and CDR2 YFSETQ. Trimming cost V 6 bases and J 7 bases, with 19 bases left between them. CDR3 loop: CASTLGLAVPGYTF. CDR3 nucleotides: TGCGCCAGCACCCTGGGCCTTGCCGTCCCTGGCTACACCTTC.

The V and J genes are TRBV13 and TRBJ2-5, with TRBD2 identical over 10 bases. The V gene's germline CDR1 is PRHDT and CDR2 FYEKMQ (reference sequence). The V and J ends lost 0 bases and 5 bases, in that order; junction bases with no gene match: 6. The CDR3 runs 16 residues. CDR3 in amino acids: CASSLGTGLAAETQYF. The CDR3 region has the DNA TGTGCCAGCAGCTTAGGCACCGGACTAGCGGCGGAGACCCAGTACTTC.

This chain uses TRBV4-1 with TRBJ2-1; TRBD2 matches 14 bases. The germline gives CDR1 MGHRA, CDR2 YSYEKL. The CDR3 has 16 residues. The trim removed 5 bases at V and 6 bases at J, leaving 6 bases unmatched. As DNA, the CDR3 is TGCGCCAGCAGCAAAGCCGGACTAGCGGGAGGCAATGAGCAGTTCTTC. Amino acid sequence: CASSKAGLAGGNEQFF.